The 20 T cell receptor beta chains below come from one sample, sequenced in a study of identical twins. TCRdb reprocessed the 5' RACE reads with MiXCR, giving one entry per CDR3 protein. The table lists around 450,000 distinct CDR3 sequences, 14% of them singletons, with over 0.5% in the top ten. The sample also formed part of further work on yellow fever vaccine responses in identical twins.

The sample was CD4+ T cells sorted from blood. Receptors were obtained from a woman aged 18-35 years in good health.

A word on this clonotype: Relative to the germline gene, one junction end is altered; a read error may explain this. The chain combines TRBV29-1 with TRBJ2-3, with unresolved D. CDR3 length equals 13 residues. Per germline, CDR1 SQVTM and CDR2 ANQGSEA. Here the CDR3 reads CSVEDRAADTQFF. In DNA, the CDR3 is TGCAGCGTTGAAGATCGGGCGGCGGATACGCAGTTTTTT.

The genes are TRBV3-1 and TRBJ1-1; maybe TRBD1 (6 bases). CDR3 size: 20 residues. With 3 bases removed from V and 0 bases from J, the gap between germline ends came to 26 bases. Germline V gives CDR1 LGHDT, CDR2 YNNKEL (reference sequence). CDR3 sequence: CASSHVFRGVWGHLNTEAFF. CDR3 bases: TGTGCCAGCAGCCATGTCTTCAGGGGAGTTTGGGGTCATTTGAACACTGAAGCTTTCTTT.

The J gene is TRBJ1-6, the V gene TRBV7-9; maybe TRBD1 (5 bases). The CDR3 is 15 amino acids. Germline CDR1 is SEHNR and CDR2 is FQNEAQ (reference sequence). V was trimmed by 5 bases and J by 10 bases, leaving 18 bases between them. The CDR3 reads CASSGGGRDGSPLHF. The DNA for the CDR3 is TGTGCCAGCAGCGGGGGAGGAAGGGATGGATCACCCCTCCACTTT.

Many counts were recorded for this clonotype. The V and J genes are TRBV29-1 and TRBJ1-1; D is unclear. CDR3 size: 8 residues. Trimming removed 3 bases at V and 13 bases at J, with 6 bases between. CDR1 and CDR2 (germline): SQVTM, ANQGSEA. This CDR3 reads CSVDRGFF. The CDR3 DNA follows: TGCAGCGTTGACCGAGGTTTCTTT.

This clonotype showed up just a few times. Here the CDR3 reads CATSRDFPADTQYF. CDR3 nucleotides: TGTGCCACCAGCAGAGATTTCCCCGCGGATACGCAGTATTTT. V and J are TRBV15 and TRBJ2-3, with D unclear. The CDR3 runs to 14 residues. CDR1 LNHNV and CDR2 YYDKDF come from the germline V gene (reference sequence). V was pared by 0 bases and J by 6 bases, with 10 bases between.

This clonotype was seen at least ten times. The rearrangement joins TRBV5-1 to TRBJ2-2, with no clear D. This CDR3 has 13 residues. V lost 1 base and J 5 bases, leaving 6 bases between the germline ends. The germline V gene encodes CDR1 SGHRS and CDR2 YFSETQ. The CDR3 nucleotides read TGCGCCAGCAGCTTGACAGCTACCGGGGAGCTGTTTTTT. Amino acid sequence: CASSLTATGELFF.

This sequence joins TRBV5-1 and TRBJ2-7; unclear D gene. Germline V gives CDR1 SGHRS, CDR2 YFSETQ. The germline V and J ends were trimmed by 5 bases and 5 bases, with 20 bases remaining between them. The CDR3 loop spans 15 amino acids. CDR3: CASSYLTSVRDEQYF. The DNA of the CDR3 is TGCGCCAGCAGTTACCTTACCAGCGTCCGGGACGAGCAGTACTTC.

This clonotype has a count of ten or more. The J gene is TRBJ2-3, the V gene TRBV2; D tentatively reads TRBD1 or TRBD2 (5 bases each). This CDR3 region has 13 residues. V was trimmed by 4 bases and J by 0 bases, leaving 5 bases between them. CDR1 is SNHLY, CDR2 FYNNEI, per germline. The CDR3 DNA reads as TGTGCCAGCAGTGGGGACAGCACAGATACGCAGTATTTT. This codes for CASSGDSTDTQYF.

This clonotype came up a few times. The CDR3 DNA is TGTGCCAGCAGTGACGGACAGGCAGATACGCAGTATTTT. It encodes CASSDGQADTQYF. This rearrangement joins TRBV25-1 to TRBJ2-3, with TRBD1 identical over 7 bases. CDR1 and CDR2 from the germline V gene are MGHDK and SYGVNS. V was pared by 3 bases and J by 4 bases, with 1 base of the junction left unmatched. This CDR3 has 13 amino acids. Filled out from reference TRBV25-1 and TRBJ2-3, the complete variable domain reads EADIYQTPRYLVIGTGKKITLECSQTMGHDKMYWYQQDPGMELHLIHYSYGVNSTEKGDLSSESTVSRIRTEHFPLTLESARPSHTSQYLCASSDGQADTQYFGPGTRLTVL.

Only a few counts were recorded for this clonotype. V usage is TRBV11-2 and J usage is TRBJ2-1; 13 bases match TRBD2. Germline V gene sequence: CDR1 SGHAT, CDR2 FQNNGV. This CDR3 is built from 18 residues. Losses at the gene ends were 4 bases for V and 4 bases for J; bases not matched to a gene: 10. CDR3 bases: TGTGCCAGCAGCTACAGGACTAGCGGGAGTAAGAAGTACAATGAGCAGTTCTTC. This sequence encodes CASSYRTSGSKKYNEQFF. Filled out from reference TRBV11-2 and TRBJ2-1, the complete variable domain reads EAGVAQSPRYKIIEKRQSVAFWCNPISGHATLYWYQQILGQGPKLLIQFQNNGVVDDSQLPKDRFSAERLKGVDSTLKIQPAKLEDSAVYLCASSYRTSGSKKYNEQFFGPGTRLTVL.

The chain recombines TRBV5-1 with TRBJ2-2; 7 bases fit TRBD1. CDR3 length equals 15 residues. V lost 0 bases to trimming and J lost 6 bases; unmatched junction nucleotides: 5. Germline CDR1 is SGHRS and CDR2 is YFSETQ. CDR3 sequence (DNA): TGCGCCAGCAGCTTGGGACAGGGAGCCCCCGGGGAGCTGTTTTTT. This sequence encodes CASSLGQGAPGELFF.

This clonotype has a handful of counts. The chain couples TRBV18 to TRBJ2-1, with a possible D match to TRBD1 (8 bases). Deletions cut 5 bases from V and 5 bases from J, with 13 bases between. The CDR3 sequence is 14 residues long. The germline V gene has CDR1 KGHSH and CDR2 LQKENI. The CDR3 sequence: CASSVQGGNNEQFF. DNA of the CDR3: TGTGCCAGCTCAGTACAGGGGGGGAACAATGAGCAGTTCTTC. The full variable domain, completed using reference TRBV18 and TRBJ2-1, is NAGVMQNPRHLVRRRGQEARLRCSPMKGHSHVYWYRQLPEEGLKFMVYLQKENIIDESGMPKERFSAEFPKEGPSILRIQQVVRGDSAAYFCASSVQGGNNEQFFGPGTRLTVL.

This clonotype was observed a handful of times. This chain links TRBV7-2 with TRBJ1-2; D unresolved. V was cut by 5 bases and J by 7 bases, with 17 bases left in between. CDR1 and CDR2 (germline): SGHTA, FQGNSA. CDR3 length equals 14 residues. CDR3 sequence: CASSVQEALGGYTF. The CDR3 DNA follows: TGTGCCAGCAGCGTACAAGAGGCCCTCGGTGGCTACACCTTC.

This clonotype was picked up a small number of times. This chain uses TRBV6-6 with TRBJ2-2; 9 bases are shared with TRBD1. Trimming took 4 bases from V and 15 from J; bases not matched to a gene: 9. Germline values: CDR1 MNHNY, CDR2 SVGAGI (reference sequence). The CDR3 spans 13 residues. The CDR3 DNA reads TGTGCCAGCAGTTCGACAACCGGGACAGGGTTGTTTTTT. It codes for CASSSTTGTGLFF.

CDR3 in DNA: TGTGCCAGCAGATCAGGAGTTCTATCCTACGAGCAGTACTTC. Translated: CASRSGVLSYEQYF. The J gene is TRBJ2-7, the V gene TRBV28; D unresolved. Trimming pared 6 bases from V and 1 base from J, leaving 13 bases between. This CDR3 contains 14 residues. In germline, CDR1 is MDHEN, CDR2 SYDVKM.

The chain is built from TRBV19 and TRBJ2-1, with TRBD2 matching 9 bases. The CDR3 has 17 amino acids. Per germline, CDR1 LNHDA and CDR2 SQIVND (reference sequence). J gave up 4 bases and V 7 bases, and 14 bases lay outside the gene matches. The CDR3 DNA reads TGTGCCAGTAAGACTCTAGCGGGAAGTAAGGGTTACAATGAGCAGTTCTTC. This sequence encodes CASKTLAGSKGYNEQFF.

The chain couples TRBV9 to TRBJ2-3; 10 nucleotides align to TRBD2. After removal of 3 bases from V and 3 bases from J, the junction contained 7 bases not matched to a gene. CDR1 is SGDLS, CDR2 YYNGEE, per germline. This CDR3 region has 16 residues. CDR3 DNA sequence: TGTGCCAGCAGCGCCCAACTAGCGGGACTTACAGATACGCAGTATTTT. This encodes CASSAQLAGLTDTQYF.

The V and J genes are TRBV5-4 and TRBJ2-2, with a weak D call TRBD2 (5 bases). CDR1 and CDR2 from the germline V gene are SGHNT and YYREEE (reference sequence). V was shortened by 3 bases and J by 6 bases, with 18 bases between the two germline ends. The CDR3 contains 16 residues. The CDR3 loop is CASSSEDAPRSGELFF. CDR3 sequence (DNA): TGTGCCAGCAGCTCGGAGGATGCCCCAAGGTCCGGGGAGCTGTTTTTT.

This clonotype was seen at least ten times. The V gene is TRBV11-2, the J gene TRBJ2-1; TRBD2 aligns across 7 bases. CDR3 length equals 14 residues. Losses at the gene ends were 4 bases for V and 3 bases for J; bases not matched to a gene: 3. Germline V CDR1 and CDR2: SGHAT, FQNNGV. CDR3 DNA sequence: TGTGCCAGCAGCTCGGGGGGACTCTACAATGAGCAGTTCTTC. It encodes CASSSGGLYNEQFF. The variable domain in full, with the rest retrieved from reference TRBV11-2 and TRBJ2-1, is EAGVAQSPRYKIIEKRQSVAFWCNPISGHATLYWYQQILGQGPKLLIQFQNNGVVDDSQLPKDRFSAERLKGVDSTLKIQPAKLEDSAVYLCASSSGGLYNEQFFGPGTRLTVL.

This clonotype was seen more than once but under ten times. The chain links TRBV7-2 to TRBJ2-7; D perhaps matches TRBD1 (5 bases). Deletions cut 5 bases from V and 0 bases from J, with 14 bases between. This CDR3 is 15 amino acids long. Germline V CDR1 and CDR2: SGHTA, FQGNSA. The CDR3 DNA is TGTGCCAGCAGCCCCGACAGTAAGAGCTCCTACGAGCAGTACTTC. The encoded protein is CASSPDSKSSYEQYF.